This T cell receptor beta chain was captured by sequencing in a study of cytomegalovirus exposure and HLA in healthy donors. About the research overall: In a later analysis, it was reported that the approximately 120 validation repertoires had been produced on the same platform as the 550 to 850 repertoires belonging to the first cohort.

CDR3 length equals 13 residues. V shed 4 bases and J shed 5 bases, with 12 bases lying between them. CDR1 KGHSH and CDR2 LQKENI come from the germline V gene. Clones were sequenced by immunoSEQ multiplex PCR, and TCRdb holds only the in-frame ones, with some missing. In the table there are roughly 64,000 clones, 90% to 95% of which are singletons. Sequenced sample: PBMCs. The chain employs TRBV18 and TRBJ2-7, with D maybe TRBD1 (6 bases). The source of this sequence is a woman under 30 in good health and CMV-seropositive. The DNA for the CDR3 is TGTGCCAGCTCACGCAGCAGGGGAAACGAGCAGTACTTC. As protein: CASSRSRGNEQYF.